This T cell receptor (beta chain) was profiled in a study of radiation and T cells in renal cell carcinoma. Study summary: Nephrectomy followed 15 Gy stereotactic body radiation by 4 weeks.

Turning to this clone: Its antigen is currently unknown.

Between the trimmed V and J ends, which lost 10 bases and 5 bases, there was a span of 12 bases. Germline V gives CDR1 MNHNS, CDR2 SASEGT. This CDR3 contains 12 residues. Study results and limitations: Pretreatment tumor biopsies were lacking, so baseline clonotypes are unknown. From baseline, blood top tumor clonotypes peaked at 2 weeks post-radiation.

Some clones are missing from TCRdb's copy, which holds only in-frame ones; the method was immunoSEQ multiplex PCR. The sample holds about 22,000 clones, about 80% seen once. Described time point: baseline pretreatment blood. Treatment in this sample: 15 Gy SBRT to primary tumor, nephrectomy 4 weeks later. Blood was sampled at baseline, 2 weeks and 4 weeks after SBRT. The chain is built from TRBV6-1 and TRBJ2-1; possibly TRBD1 or TRBD2 for D (5 bases each). This TCR was recovered from a man in his fifties or sixties with renal cell carcinoma. The material sequenced was blood, taken from a patient whose treatment included radiotherapy and nephrectomy. The CDR3 here is CATREGDNEQFF. As DNA, the CDR3 is TGTGCCACGAGGGAAGGGGACAATGAGCAGTTCTTC.